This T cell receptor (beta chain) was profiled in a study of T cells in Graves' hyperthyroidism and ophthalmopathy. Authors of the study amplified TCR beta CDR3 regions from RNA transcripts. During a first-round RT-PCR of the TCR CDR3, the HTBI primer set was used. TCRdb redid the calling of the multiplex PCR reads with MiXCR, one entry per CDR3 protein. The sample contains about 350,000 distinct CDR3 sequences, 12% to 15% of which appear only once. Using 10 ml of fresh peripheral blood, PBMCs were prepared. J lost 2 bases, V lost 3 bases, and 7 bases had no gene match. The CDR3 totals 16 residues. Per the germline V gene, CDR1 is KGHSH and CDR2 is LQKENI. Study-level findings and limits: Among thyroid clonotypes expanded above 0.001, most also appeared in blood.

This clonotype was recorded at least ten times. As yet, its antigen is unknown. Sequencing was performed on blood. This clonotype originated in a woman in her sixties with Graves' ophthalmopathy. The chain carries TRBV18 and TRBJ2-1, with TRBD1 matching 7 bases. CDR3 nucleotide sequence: TGTGCCAGCTCACCCGAGACAGGGTTAACCTACAATGAGCAGTTCTTC. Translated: CASSPETGLTYNEQFF. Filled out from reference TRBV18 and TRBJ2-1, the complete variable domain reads NAGVMQNPRHLVRRRGQEARLRCSPMKGHSHVYWYRQLPEEGLKFMVYLQKENIIDESGMPKERFSAEFPKEGPSILRIQQVVRGDSAAYFCASSPETGLTYNEQFFGPGTRLTVL.